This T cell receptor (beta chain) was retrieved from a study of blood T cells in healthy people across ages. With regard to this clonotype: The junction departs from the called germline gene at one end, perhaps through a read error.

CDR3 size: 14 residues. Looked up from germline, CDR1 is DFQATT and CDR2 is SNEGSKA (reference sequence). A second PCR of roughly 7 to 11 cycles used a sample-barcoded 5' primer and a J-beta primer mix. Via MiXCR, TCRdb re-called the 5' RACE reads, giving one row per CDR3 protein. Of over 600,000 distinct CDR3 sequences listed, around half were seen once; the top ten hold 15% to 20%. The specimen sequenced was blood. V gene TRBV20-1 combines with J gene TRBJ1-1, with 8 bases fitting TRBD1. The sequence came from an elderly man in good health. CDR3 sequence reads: CSARLTGGDTETFF. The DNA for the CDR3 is TGCAGTGCTAGATTAACAGGGGGAGACACTGAAACTTTCTTT.